Shown below are 14 T cell receptor beta chains from a single sample sequenced in a study of beta chain features in type 1 diabetes. Study-level results: For Type 1 diabetes patients, all four CD4+ subsets carried TCRB CDR3s that were moderately but significantly shorter.

Every bit of the isolated RNA underwent reverse transcription, so sequencing read expressed TCRB transcripts. Assay: immunoSEQ multiplex PCR; the TCRdb copy retains only in-frame clones and omits some. Here the sample spans about 340,000 clones, approximately 15% being singletons. No antigens are known for them. The sequenced sample consisted of naive CD4+ T cells from blood. The receptors were gathered from a young woman with type 1 diabetes.

The chain joins TRBV7-9 to TRBJ1-2; D is possibly TRBD1 (5 bases). There are 13 residues in the CDR3. V was pared by 3 bases and J by 13 bases, with 18 bases between. Germline CDR1 SEHNR, CDR2 FQNEAQ (reference sequence). The CDR3: CASSFRAAVDCTF. As DNA, the CDR3 is TGTGCCAGCAGCTTCAGGGCAGCCGTGGATTGCACCTTC.

This clone was observed a handful of times. J is TRBJ2-1 and V is TRBV11-3; TRBD2 matches at 10 bases. Germline loops: CDR1 SGHNT, CDR2 YENEEA. There are 15 residues in the CDR3. The V gene end was trimmed by 6 bases and the J gene end by 9 bases; junction bases not matched to a gene: 11. For the CDR3, the DNA is TGTGCCAGCAGTTCCCATTTAGCGGGAGGTCCTGAGCAGTTCTTC. Protein product: CASSSHLAGGPEQFF.

The chain combines TRBV6-6 with TRBJ2-3; weak D call: TRBD2 (5 bases). Germline values: CDR1 MNHNY, CDR2 SVGAGI (reference sequence). The CDR3 spans 15 residues. Trimming removed 0 bases at V and 6 bases at J, with 13 bases between. CDR3 sequence (DNA): TGTGCCAGCAGTTACTCGAGGGAGTGGGGTGATACGCAGTATTTT. Its protein is CASSYSREWGDTQYF.

The DNA for the CDR3 is TGTGCCAGCAGTGGGGCAGGGGAACGCTACACCTTC. Its translation is CASSGAGERYTF. This chain joins TRBV25-1 and TRBJ1-2; perhaps TRBD1 as D (6 bases). CDR3 length: 12 amino acids. In germline, CDR1 is MGHDK, CDR2 SYGVNS. Trimming shortened V by 4 bases and J by 9 bases, and 12 bases separated the two germline ends.

The chain couples TRBV19 to TRBJ2-1, with 8 bases identical to TRBD2. The CDR3 is 13 residues long. V lost 6 bases to trimming and J lost 6 bases; unmatched junction nucleotides: 4. In germline, CDR1 is LNHDA, CDR2 SQIVND (reference sequence). The CDR3 spells CASRGLVPNEQFF. The CDR3 bases are TGTGCCAGTAGGGGACTAGTGCCCAATGAGCAGTTCTTC.

A remark on this clone: The sample contains more than one DNA sequence encoding this CDR3. The J gene is TRBJ1-1, the V gene TRBV7-3; 7 bases are shared with TRBD1. V shed 3 bases, J shed 0 bases, and the junction held 4 bases outside the gene matches. Per the germline V gene, CDR1 is SGHTA and CDR2 is FQGTGA. This CDR3 has 15 residues. Here the CDR3 reads CASSLLGGMNTEAFF. CDR3 DNA: TGTGCCAGCAGCTTGTTAGGGGGCATGAACACTGAAGCTTTCTTT.

The DNA for the CDR3 is TGTGCCAGCAGTGGCCACGCGGGGTACACTGAAGCTTTCTTT. It specifies CASSGHAGYTEAFF. The chain links TRBV25-1 to TRBJ1-1, with D unresolved. CDR3 length equals 14 residues. V gave up 4 bases and J gave up 3 bases, with 12 bases separating them. Per the germline V gene, CDR1 is MGHDK and CDR2 is SYGVNS.

This chain uses TRBV5-4 with TRBJ2-1; D may be TRBD1 (5 bases). This CDR3 has 15 residues. CDR1 is SGHNT, CDR2 YYREEE, per germline (reference sequence). With 1 base removed from V and 0 bases from J, the gap between germline ends came to 8 bases. The CDR3 reads CASSLSQGSYNEQFF. The CDR3 DNA reads as TGTGCCAGCAGCTTGTCCCAGGGCTCCTACAATGAGCAGTTCTTC.

A single count supports this clone. CDR3 sequence reads: CASSPTRGLAAYNEQFF. CDR3 DNA: TGCGCCAGCAGCCCCACGAGGGGACTAGCGGCCTACAATGAGCAGTTCTTC. This chain links TRBV5-1 with TRBJ2-1, with 11 bases lining up with TRBD2. The CDR3 contains 17 residues. CDR1 is SGHRS, CDR2 YFSETQ, per germline. After removal of 4 bases from V and 2 bases from J, the junction contained 8 bases not matched to a gene.

This clone was observed a few times. J is TRBJ1-5 and V is TRBV25-1; TRBD1 matches at 7 bases. Germline-derived CDR1 and CDR2 are MGHDK and SYGVNS. The CDR3 has 13 residues. After removal of 4 bases from V and 9 bases from J, the junction contained 6 bases not matched to a gene. This CDR3 reads CASSGLQGRPQHF. The DNA of the CDR3 is TGTGCCAGCAGTGGCTTACAGGGGCGGCCCCAGCATTTT. The full variable domain, completed using reference TRBV25-1 and TRBJ1-5, is EADIYQTPRYLVIGTGKKITLECSQTMGHDKMYWYQQDPGMELHLIHYSYGVNSTEKGDLSSESTVSRIRTEHFPLTLESARPSHTSQYLCASSGLQGRPQHFGDGTRLSIL.

This clone was seen only a few times. This chain's CDR3 is CASSRQGVSNQPQHF. CDR3 sequence (DNA): TGTGCCAGCAGCCGACAGGGTGTGAGCAATCAGCCCCAGCATTTT. The chain uses TRBV6-5 and TRBJ1-5, with TRBD1 matching over 7 bases. The CDR3 consists of 15 residues. Trimming at V came to 6 bases and at J to 1 base, leaving 6 bases not matched to a gene. Germline V CDR1 and CDR2: MNHEY, SVGAGI.

The rearrangement uses TRBV2 and TRBJ2-4, with D maybe TRBD1 (5 bases). Germline V gene lookup returns CDR1 SNHLY and CDR2 FYNNEI. This CDR3 contains 11 residues. Trimming cost V 11 bases and J 5 bases, with 10 bases left between them. CDR3 amino acids: CASGIENIQYF. The CDR3 DNA is TGTGCCTCAGGGATCGAAAACATTCAGTACTTC.

This clone has more than one count but fewer than ten. This CDR3 is CASSWDSVNTEAFF. CDR3 DNA: TGTGCCAGCAGCTGGGACAGCGTAAACACTGAAGCTTTCTTT. The chain uses TRBV28 and TRBJ1-1, with TRBD1 matching over 7 bases. The CDR3 is 14 amino acids. CDR1 and CDR2 from the germline V gene are MDHEN and SYDVKM. The V segment lost 6 bases and the J segment 2 bases; nucleotides outside the gene matches: 6.

The CDR3 sequence is CAWSGGGFGTEAFF. The CDR3 DNA is TGTGCCTGGAGTGGGGGGGGCTTTGGGACTGAAGCTTTCTTT. This chain joins TRBV30 and TRBJ1-1, with D perhaps TRBD1 (6 bases). Deletions cut 1 base from V and 5 bases from J, with 14 bases between. Germline loops: CDR1 GTSNPN, CDR2 SVGIG (reference sequence). This CDR3 comprises 14 residues. Drawing the rest from reference TRBV30 and TRBJ1-1, the complete variable domain is SQTIHQWPATLVQPVGSPLSLECTVEGTSNPNLYWYRQAAGRGLQLLFYSVGIGQISSEVPQNLSASRPQDRQFILSSKKLLLSDSGFYLCAWSGGGFGTEAFFGQGTRLTVV.